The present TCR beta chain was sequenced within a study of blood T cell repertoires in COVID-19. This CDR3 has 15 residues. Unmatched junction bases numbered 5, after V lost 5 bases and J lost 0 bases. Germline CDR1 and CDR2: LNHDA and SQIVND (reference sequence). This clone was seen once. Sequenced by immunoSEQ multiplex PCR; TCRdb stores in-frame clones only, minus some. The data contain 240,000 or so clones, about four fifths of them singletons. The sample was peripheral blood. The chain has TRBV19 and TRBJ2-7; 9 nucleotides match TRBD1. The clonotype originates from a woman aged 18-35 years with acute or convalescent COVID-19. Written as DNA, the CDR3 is TGTGCCAGTAGTCCTGGGACAGGGACCTCCTACGAGCAGTACTTC. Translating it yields CASSPGTGTSYEQYF.